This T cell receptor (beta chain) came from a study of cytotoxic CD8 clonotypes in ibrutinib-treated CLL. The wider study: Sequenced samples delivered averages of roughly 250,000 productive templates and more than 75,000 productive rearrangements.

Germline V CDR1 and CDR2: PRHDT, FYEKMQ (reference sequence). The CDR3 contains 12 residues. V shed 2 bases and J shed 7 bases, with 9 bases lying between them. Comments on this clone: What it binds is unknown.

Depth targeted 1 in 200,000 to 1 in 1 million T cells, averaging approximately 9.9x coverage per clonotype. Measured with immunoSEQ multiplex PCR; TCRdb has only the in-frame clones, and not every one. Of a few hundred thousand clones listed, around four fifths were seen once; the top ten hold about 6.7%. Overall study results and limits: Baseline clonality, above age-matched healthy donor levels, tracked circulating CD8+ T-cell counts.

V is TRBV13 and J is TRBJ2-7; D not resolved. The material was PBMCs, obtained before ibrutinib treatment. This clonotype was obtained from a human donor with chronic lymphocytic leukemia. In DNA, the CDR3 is TGTGCCAGCAGCTTAAGTGGGTCGGAGCAGTACTTC. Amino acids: CASSLSGSEQYF.